This T cell receptor beta chain was sequenced for a study of shared clonotypes between healthy human individuals. Some clones are missing from TCRdb's copy, which holds only in-frame ones; the method was immunoSEQ multiplex PCR. The sample yields about 680,000 clones, approximately 79% seen once. Germline loops: CDR1 SEHNR, CDR2 FQNEAQ (reference sequence). CDR3 length equals 14 residues. Trimming cost V 5 bases and J 10 bases; bases outside gene matches: 8. The sequenced sample consisted of memory CD4+ T cells sorted from blood. Subset meaning: CD45RA-negative fraction. This TCR was recovered from a woman aged 25 to 45 in good health. This chain joins TRBV7-9 and TRBJ1-4, with 9 nucleotides matching TRBD1. The CDR3 here is CASSRDRDKAKLFF. DNA for the CDR3: TGTGCCAGCAGCCGGGACAGGGACAAGGCAAAACTGTTTTTT.